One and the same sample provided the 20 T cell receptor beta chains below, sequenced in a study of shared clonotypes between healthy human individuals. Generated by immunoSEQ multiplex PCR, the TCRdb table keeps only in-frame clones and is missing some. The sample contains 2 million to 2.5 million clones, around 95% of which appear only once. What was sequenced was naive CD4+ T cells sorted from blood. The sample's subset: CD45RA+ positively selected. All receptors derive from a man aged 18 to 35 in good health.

DNA of the CDR3: TGTGCCAGCAGCTTAAGGGAAGGGGTCGAGCAGTACTTC. This sequence encodes CASSLREGVEQYF. The rearrangement links TRBV7-9 to TRBJ2-7; TRBD1 might be the D (5 bases). The CDR3 length is 13 residues. Germline V gene sequence: CDR1 SEHNR, CDR2 FQNEAQ (reference sequence). Trimming removed 2 bases from V and 6 bases from J, with 11 bases in between.

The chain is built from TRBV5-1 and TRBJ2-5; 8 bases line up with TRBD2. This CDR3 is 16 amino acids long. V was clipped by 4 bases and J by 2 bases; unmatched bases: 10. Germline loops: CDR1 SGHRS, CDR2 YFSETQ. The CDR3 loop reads CASSITGTSQQETQYF. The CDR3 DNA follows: TGCGCCAGCAGCATTACCGGGACTAGTCAACAAGAGACCCAGTACTTC.

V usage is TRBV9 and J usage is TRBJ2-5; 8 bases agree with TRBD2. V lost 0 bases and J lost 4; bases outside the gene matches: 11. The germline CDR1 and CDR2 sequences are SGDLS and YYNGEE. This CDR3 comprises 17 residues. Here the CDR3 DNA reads TGTGCCAGCAGCGTAGGAGACATAGGACTAGCAGGAGAGACCCAGTACTTC. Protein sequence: CASSVGDIGLAGETQYF. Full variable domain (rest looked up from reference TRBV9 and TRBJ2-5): DSGVTQTPKHLITATGQRVTLRCSPRSGDLSVYWYQQSLDQGLQFLIQYYNGEERAKGNILERFSAQQFPDLHSELNLSSLELGDSALYFCASSVGDIGLAGETQYFGPGTRLLVL.

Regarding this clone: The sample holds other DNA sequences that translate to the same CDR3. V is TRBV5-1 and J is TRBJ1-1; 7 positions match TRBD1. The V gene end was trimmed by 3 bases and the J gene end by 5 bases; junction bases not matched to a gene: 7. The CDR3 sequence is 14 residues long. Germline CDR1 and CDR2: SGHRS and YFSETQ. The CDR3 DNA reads TGCGCCAGCAGCTCCGACAGGGTCGGGACTGAAGCTTTCTTT. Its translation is CASSSDRVGTEAFF.

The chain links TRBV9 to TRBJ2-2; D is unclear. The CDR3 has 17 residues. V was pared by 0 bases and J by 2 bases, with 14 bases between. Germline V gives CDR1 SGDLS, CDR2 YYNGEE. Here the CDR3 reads CASSVAEQWGNTGELFF. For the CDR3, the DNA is TGTGCCAGCAGCGTAGCTGAGCAATGGGGTAACACCGGGGAGCTGTTTTTT.

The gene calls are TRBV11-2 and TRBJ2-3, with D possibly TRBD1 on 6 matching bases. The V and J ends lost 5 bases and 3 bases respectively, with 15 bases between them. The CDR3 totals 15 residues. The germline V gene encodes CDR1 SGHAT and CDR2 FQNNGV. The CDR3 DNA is TGTGCCAGCAGCCTGACCCTGGACAGTACAGATACGCAGTATTTT. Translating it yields CASSLTLDSTDTQYF.

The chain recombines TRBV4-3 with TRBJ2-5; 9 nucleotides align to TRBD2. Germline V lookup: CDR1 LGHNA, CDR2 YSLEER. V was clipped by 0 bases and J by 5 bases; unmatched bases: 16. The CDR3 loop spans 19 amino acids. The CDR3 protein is CASSQDLIGGRAGGETQYF. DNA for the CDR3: TGCGCCAGCAGCCAAGATCTAATCGGCGGGAGGGCCGGGGGTGAGACCCAGTACTTC.

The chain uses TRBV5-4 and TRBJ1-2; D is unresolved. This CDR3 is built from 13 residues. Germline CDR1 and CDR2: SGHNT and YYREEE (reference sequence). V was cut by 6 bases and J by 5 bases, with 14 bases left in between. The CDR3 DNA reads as TGTGCCAGCACCAATACCCCTGGGTATGGCTACACCTTC. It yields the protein CASTNTPGYGYTF.

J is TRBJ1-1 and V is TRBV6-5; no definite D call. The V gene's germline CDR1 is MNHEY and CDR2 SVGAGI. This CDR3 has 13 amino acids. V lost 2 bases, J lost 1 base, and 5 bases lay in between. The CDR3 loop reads CASSYHKNTEAFF. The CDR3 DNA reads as TGTGCCAGCAGTTACCACAAGAACACTGAAGCTTTCTTT.

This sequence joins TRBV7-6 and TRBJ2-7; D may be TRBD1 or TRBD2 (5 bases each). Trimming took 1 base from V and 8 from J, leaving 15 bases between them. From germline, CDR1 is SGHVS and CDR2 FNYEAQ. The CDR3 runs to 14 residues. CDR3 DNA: TGTGCCAGCAGCTTAGAATTTCCGGGGCGGAAGCAGTACTTC. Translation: CASSLEFPGRKQYF.

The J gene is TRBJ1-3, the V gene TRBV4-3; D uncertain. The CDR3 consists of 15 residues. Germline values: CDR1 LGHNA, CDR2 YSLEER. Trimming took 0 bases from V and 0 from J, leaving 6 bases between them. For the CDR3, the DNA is TGCGCCAGCAGCCAAGATTACAGCTCTGGAAACACCATATATTTT. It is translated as CASSQDYSSGNTIYF.

CDR3 protein: CASSLSWDRAETQYF. CDR3 bases: TGTGCCAGCAGTTTAAGTTGGGACCGCGCAGAGACCCAGTACTTC. The chain combines TRBV27 with TRBJ2-5; D is possibly TRBD1 or TRBD2 (5 bases each). V lost 2 bases to trimming and J lost 4 bases, with 14 bases between them. CDR1 MNHEY and CDR2 SMNVEV come from the germline V gene (reference sequence). The CDR3 consists of 15 residues.

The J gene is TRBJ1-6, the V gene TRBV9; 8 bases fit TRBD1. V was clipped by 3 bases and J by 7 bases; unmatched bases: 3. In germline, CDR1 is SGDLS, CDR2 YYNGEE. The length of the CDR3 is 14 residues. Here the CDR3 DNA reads TGTGCCAGCAGCGAGAGACAGGGGAATTCACCCCTCCACTTT. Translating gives CASSERQGNSPLHF.

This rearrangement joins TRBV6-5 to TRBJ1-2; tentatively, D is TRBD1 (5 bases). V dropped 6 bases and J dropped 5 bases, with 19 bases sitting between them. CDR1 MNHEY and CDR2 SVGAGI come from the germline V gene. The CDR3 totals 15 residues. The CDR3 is CASSTPTEGRYGYTF. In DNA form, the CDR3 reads TGTGCCAGCAGCACCCCGACCGAGGGGAGGTATGGCTACACCTTC.

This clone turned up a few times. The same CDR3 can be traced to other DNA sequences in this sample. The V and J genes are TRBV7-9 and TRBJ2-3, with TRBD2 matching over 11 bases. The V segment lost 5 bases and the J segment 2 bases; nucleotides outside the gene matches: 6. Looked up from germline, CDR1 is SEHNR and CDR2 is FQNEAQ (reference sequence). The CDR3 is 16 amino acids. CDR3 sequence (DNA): TGTGCCAGCAGCCCGCCGGGACTAGCGGTCACAGATACGCAGTATTTT. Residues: CASSPPGLAVTDTQYF.

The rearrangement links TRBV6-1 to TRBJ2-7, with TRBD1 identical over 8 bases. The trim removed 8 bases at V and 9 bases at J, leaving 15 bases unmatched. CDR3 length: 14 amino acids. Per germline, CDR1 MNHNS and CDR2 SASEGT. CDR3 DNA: TGTGCCAGCCACCTCGCAACAGGGGGAGTGGGGCAGTACTTC. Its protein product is CASHLATGGVGQYF.

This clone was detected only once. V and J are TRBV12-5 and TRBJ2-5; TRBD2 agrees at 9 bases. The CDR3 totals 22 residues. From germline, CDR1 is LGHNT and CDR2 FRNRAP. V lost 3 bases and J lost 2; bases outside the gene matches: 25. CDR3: CASGLTAKSGGPIGHMQETQYF. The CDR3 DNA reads TGTGCTAGTGGTTTAACCGCTAAGAGCGGGGGGCCGATCGGTCACATGCAAGAGACCCAGTACTTC.

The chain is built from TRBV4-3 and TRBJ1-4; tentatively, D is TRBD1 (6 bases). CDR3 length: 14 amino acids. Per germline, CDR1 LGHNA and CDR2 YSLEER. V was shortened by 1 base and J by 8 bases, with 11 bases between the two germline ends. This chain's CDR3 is CASSQVQGREKLFF. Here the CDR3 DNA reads TGCGCCAGCAGCCAAGTACAGGGAAGAGAAAAACTGTTTTTT.

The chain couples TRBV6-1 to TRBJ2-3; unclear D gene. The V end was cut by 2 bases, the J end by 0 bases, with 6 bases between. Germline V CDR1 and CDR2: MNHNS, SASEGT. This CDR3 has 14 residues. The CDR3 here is CASSESASTDTQYF. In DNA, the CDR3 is TGTGCCAGCAGTGAATCGGCTAGCACAGATACGCAGTATTTT.

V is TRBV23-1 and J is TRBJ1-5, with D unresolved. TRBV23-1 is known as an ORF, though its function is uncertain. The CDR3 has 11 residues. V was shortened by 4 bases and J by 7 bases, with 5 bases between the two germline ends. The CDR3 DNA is TGCGCCAGCAGTCTCCCCCAGCCCCAGCATTTT. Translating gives CASSLPQPQHF.